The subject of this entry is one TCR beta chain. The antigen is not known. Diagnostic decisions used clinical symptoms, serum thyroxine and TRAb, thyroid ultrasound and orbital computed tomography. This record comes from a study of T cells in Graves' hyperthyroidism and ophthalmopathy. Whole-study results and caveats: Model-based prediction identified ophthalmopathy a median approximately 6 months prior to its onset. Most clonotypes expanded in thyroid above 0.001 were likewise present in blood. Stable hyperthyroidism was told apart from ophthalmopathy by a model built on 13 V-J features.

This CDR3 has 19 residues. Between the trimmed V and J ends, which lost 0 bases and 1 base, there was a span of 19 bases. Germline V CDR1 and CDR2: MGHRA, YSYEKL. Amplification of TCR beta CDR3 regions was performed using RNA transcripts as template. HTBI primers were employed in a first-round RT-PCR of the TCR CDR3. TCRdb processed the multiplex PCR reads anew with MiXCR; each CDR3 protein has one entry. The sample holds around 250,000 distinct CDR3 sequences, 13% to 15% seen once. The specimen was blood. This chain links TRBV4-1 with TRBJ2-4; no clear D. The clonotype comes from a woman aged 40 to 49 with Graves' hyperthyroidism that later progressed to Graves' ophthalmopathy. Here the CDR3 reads CASSQDRLEARMAKNIQYF. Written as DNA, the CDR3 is TGCGCCAGCAGCCAAGATCGGCTGGAAGCGAGAATGGCCAAAAACATTCAGTACTTC.